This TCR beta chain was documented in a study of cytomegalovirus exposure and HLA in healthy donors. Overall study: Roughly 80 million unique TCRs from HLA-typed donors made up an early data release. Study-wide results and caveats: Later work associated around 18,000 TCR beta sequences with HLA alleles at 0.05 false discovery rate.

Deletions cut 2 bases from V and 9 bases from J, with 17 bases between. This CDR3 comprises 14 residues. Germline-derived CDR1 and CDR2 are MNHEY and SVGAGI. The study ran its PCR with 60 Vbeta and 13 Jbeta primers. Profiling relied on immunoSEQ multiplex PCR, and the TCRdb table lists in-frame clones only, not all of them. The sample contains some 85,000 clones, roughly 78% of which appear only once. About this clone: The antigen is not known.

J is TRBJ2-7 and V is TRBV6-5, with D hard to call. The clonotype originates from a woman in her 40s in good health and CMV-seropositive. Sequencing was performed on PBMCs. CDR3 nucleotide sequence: TGTGCCAGCAGTTACACTACCCCTACGAGCTCGCAGTACTTC. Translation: CASSYTTPTSSQYF.